This TCR beta chain was sequenced for a study of T cell changes during pregnancy in multiple sclerosis. Data came from immunoSEQ multiplex PCR; TCRdb stores just in-frame clones and leaves some out. The sample has roughly 62,000 clones, around 89% seen once. This clone was picked up one time. This CDR3 contains 15 residues. Germline CDR1 reads SSHAT; CDR2 reads FNYEAQ (reference sequence). Between the trimmed V and J ends, which lost 5 bases and 1 base, there was a span of 15 bases. The genes are TRBV7-7 and TRBJ2-7; D not resolved. This sequence originates from a female donor with multiple sclerosis, enrolled in a pregnancy study. Sequences were derived from peripheral blood, sampled in the first trimester of pregnancy. CDR3 amino acids: CASSRFVGDSYEQYF. For the CDR3, the DNA is TGTGCCAGCAGCCGCTTCGTGGGCGATTCCTACGAGCAGTACTTC.